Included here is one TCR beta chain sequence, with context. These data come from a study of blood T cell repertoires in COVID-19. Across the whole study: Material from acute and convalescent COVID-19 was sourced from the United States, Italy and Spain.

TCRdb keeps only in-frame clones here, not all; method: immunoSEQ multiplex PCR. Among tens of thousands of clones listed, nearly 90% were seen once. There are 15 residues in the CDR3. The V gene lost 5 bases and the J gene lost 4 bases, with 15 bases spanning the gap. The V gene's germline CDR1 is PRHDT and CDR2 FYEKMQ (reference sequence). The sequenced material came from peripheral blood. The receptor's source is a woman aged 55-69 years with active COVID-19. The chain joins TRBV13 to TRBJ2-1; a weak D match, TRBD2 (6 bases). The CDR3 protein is CASSPGVAAYNEQFF. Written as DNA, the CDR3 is TGTGCCAGCAGCCCGGGAGTAGCGGCGTACAATGAGCAGTTCTTC.